This entry lists 30 T cell receptor beta chains sequenced from one sample in a study of CD8+CD57+ T cells in acquired aplastic anemia. Genomic DNA acted as the template from which TCR beta VDJ combination and CDR3 sequence profiling were carried out. TCRdb used MiXCR to reprocess the reads, holding one entry per CDR3 protein. The sample records approximately 380,000 distinct CDR3 sequences, approximately 70% being singletons. Sequences were obtained from sorted CD4+, CD8+, or CD8+CD57+ T cells (not recorded which) from PBMCs. The receptor source for this set is a human donor in good health, serving as a control.

This clonotype showed up just once. One end of the junction is discordant with germline, which a read error may explain. V is TRBV2 and J is TRBJ2-7, with a tentative D call TRBD1 (6 bases). The CDR3 consists of 15 residues. The germline V gene has CDR1 SNHLY and CDR2 FYNNEI. CDR3 nucleotides: TGTGCCAGTAGTGCTCCCGGGACACCCTCCTACGAGCAGTACTTC. This codes for CASSAPGTPSYEQYF. The full variable domain, with the rest looked up from reference TRBV2 and TRBJ2-7, is EPEVTQTPSHQVTQMGQEVILRCVPISNHLYFYWYRQILGQKVEFLVSFYNNEISEKSEIFDDQFSVERPDGSNFTLKIRSTKLEDSAMYFCASSAPGTPSYEQYFGPGTRLTVT.

On this clonotype: The germline gene is not matched at one end of the junction; a read error may be the cause. The rearrangement links TRBV7-8 to TRBJ1-3, with D maybe TRBD1 (5 bases). The CDR3 is 13 residues long. CDR1 is SGHVS, CDR2 FQNEAQ, per germline. The CDR3 reads CASSDGGGSTIYF. CDR3 sequence (DNA): TGTGCCAGCAGCGATGGGGGAGGAAGCACCATATATTTT. The complete variable domain, with remaining parts taken from reference TRBV7-8 and TRBJ1-3, reads GAGVSQSPRYKVAKRGQDVALRCDPISGHVSLFWYQQALGQGPEFLTYFQNEAQLDKSGLPSDRFFAERPEGSVSTLKIQRTQQEDSAVYLCASSDGGGSTIYFGEGSWLTVV.

The count of this clonotype is one. This CDR3 fails to terminate in the conserved phenylalanine or tryptophan, so it likely reflects a read error. No DNA is shown, since the ends of the CDR3 on it are uncertain; the CDR3 is the one TCRdb lists. This sequence joins TRBV7-2 and TRBJ1-2. CDR1 SGHTA and CDR2 FQGNSA come from the germline V gene. The CDR3 has 13 amino acids, counting both end residues. The CDR3 loop is CASSATGLGDTQY.

The chain has TRBV15 and TRBJ1-5; a weak D match, TRBD1 (5 bases). The germline V gene has CDR1 LNHNV and CDR2 YYDKDF (reference sequence). Trimming cost V 5 bases and J 3 bases, with 14 bases left between them. The CDR3 contains 15 residues. CDR3 amino acids: CATSLETAPNQPQHF. The CDR3 region has the DNA TGTGCCACCAGCCTTGAGACAGCGCCCAATCAGCCCCAGCATTTT.

Note on this clonotype: Here the CDR3 omits its conserved ending phenylalanine or tryptophan, so a read error is the likely source. The DNA is left out, because the CDR3 cannot be placed on it with certainty; the CDR3 is given as TCRdb lists it. This rearrangement joins TRBV7-3 to TRBJ2-5. Germline V gene lookup returns CDR1 SGHTA and CDR2 FQGTGA. The CDR3 spans 12 amino acids, including both terminal residues. CDR3 residues: CASSRDQDTEYV.

This rearrangement joins TRBV6-6 to TRBJ1-6; TRBD1 aligns across 7 bases. The CDR3 spans 17 residues. The V gene end was trimmed by 6 bases and the J gene end by 0 bases; junction bases not matched to a gene: 8. CDR1 and CDR2 (germline): MNHNY, SVGAGI (reference sequence). The CDR3 region is CASSLDRSSSYNSPLHF. Here the CDR3 DNA reads TGTGCCAGCAGCCTGGACAGGTCGAGCTCCTATAATTCACCCCTCCACTTT.

With regard to this clonotype: A much larger clone is a single base away; this may be a read error. The chain links TRBV30 to TRBJ2-5, with a possible D match to TRBD2 (5 bases). Germline-derived CDR1 and CDR2 are GTSNPN and SVGIG (reference sequence). The CDR3 extends over 13 amino acids. The CDR3 loop is CAWSAGNEEIQYF. The CDR3 DNA sequence: TGTGCCTGGAGTGCGGGGAATGAAGAGATCCAGTACTTC.

The chain combines TRBV20-1 with TRBJ1-2; possibly TRBD1 for D (5 bases). The CDR3 runs to 12 residues. Germline values: CDR1 DFQATT, CDR2 SNEGSKA (reference sequence). The V end lost 5 bases, the J end lost 7 bases, and 14 bases lay between the germline ends. CDR3 sequence (DNA): TGCAGTGCTGGAGGGCGCAGGGCTGGCTACACCTTC. Translation gives CSAGGRRAGYTF.

In its sample, this clonotype was seen once. An end of the junction does not agree with germline; a read error may underlie this. The gene calls are TRBV7-3 and TRBJ1-4, with D unclear. Germline CDR1 is SGHTA and CDR2 is FQGTGA. This CDR3 has 14 residues. The CDR3 nucleotides read TGTGCCAGCAGCTTAAACTGGGGAGAGAACACTGAAGCTTTT. Protein product: CASSLNWGENTEAF.

This sequence joins TRBV19 and TRBJ1-3; 7 bases agree with TRBD1. V dropped 5 bases and J dropped 3; count of bases not matched to a gene: 4. This CDR3 is built from 14 residues. From germline, CDR1 is LNHDA and CDR2 SQIVND (reference sequence). The CDR3 sequence: CASSEGAGGNTIYF. The DNA for the CDR3 is TGTGCCAGTAGTGAGGGGGCCGGTGGAAACACCATATATTTT. Complete variable domain (other parts from reference TRBV19 and TRBJ1-3): DGGITQSPKYLFRKEGQNVTLSCEQNLNHDAMYWYRQDPGQGLRLIYYSQIVNDFQKGDIAEGYSVSREKKESFPLTVTSAQKNPTAFYLCASSEGAGGNTIYFGEGSWLTVV.

On this clonotype: A much larger clone sits a single nucleotide away, making a read error possible. The chain carries TRBV7-8 and TRBJ2-1, with 8 nucleotides matching TRBD2. The CDR3 runs to 15 residues. Germline CDR1 SGHVS, CDR2 FQNEAQ. J gave up 7 bases and V 7 bases, and 12 bases lay outside the gene matches. CDR3 region: CASTSGGGLGNEQFF. In DNA, the CDR3 is TGTGCCAGCACTTCCGGGGGGGGGCTGGGAAATGAGCAGTTCTTC.

A remark on this clonotype: Without the conserved terminal phenylalanine or tryptophan, this CDR3 likely stems from a read error. It is unclear where the CDR3 begins or ends on the DNA, so no DNA is shown, and the CDR3 is as TCRdb lists it. J is TRBJ2-3 and V is TRBV2. Both ends counted, the CDR3 spans 11 residues. From germline, CDR1 is SNHLY and CDR2 FYNNEI. CDR3 sequence reads: CASSETDTQDL.

This clonotype was recorded at least ten times. V gene TRBV15 combines with J gene TRBJ1-2; the match to TRBD1 covers 8 bases. The germline CDR1 and CDR2 sequences are LNHNV and YYDKDF (reference sequence). This CDR3 is built from 15 residues. The V segment lost 5 bases and the J segment 3 bases; nucleotides outside the gene matches: 8. CDR3 region: CATSPGAGGDYGYTF. CDR3 nucleotide sequence: TGTGCCACCAGCCCAGGCGCAGGGGGCGACTATGGCTACACCTTC.

Notes on this clonotype: It is likely a read error, because the conserved phenylalanine at the end of the CDR3 is missing. CDR3 bases: TGTGCCAGCAGCGGAGACAGGGTCTCTGGCTACACCATC. Protein sequence: CASSGDRVSGYTI. The chain recombines TRBV9 with TRBJ1-2; TRBD1 matches at 7 bases. The germline V gene has CDR1 SGDLS and CDR2 YYNGEE. The CDR3 runs to 13 residues. Germline trimming cut 3 bases from V and 7 bases from J; bases unmatched to any gene: 6.

Comments on this clonotype: A read error may explain this, as a much larger clone is one base away. This chain's CDR3 is CASSLDGEISGELFF. CDR3 in DNA: TGCGCCAGCAGCTTAGATGGGGAAATCTCCGGGGAGCTGTTTTTT. V gene TRBV5-1 combines with J gene TRBJ2-2; D ambiguous. The germline V gene has CDR1 SGHRS and CDR2 YFSETQ. Trimming pared 2 bases from V and 6 bases from J, leaving 14 bases between. This CDR3 region has 15 residues.

With regard to this clonotype: The germline gene is not matched at one end of the junction; a read error may be the cause. The J gene is TRBJ2-1, the V gene TRBV9; D might be TRBD1 (5 bases). Germline-derived CDR1 and CDR2 are SGDLS and YYNGEE. The CDR3 runs 12 residues. The DNA for the CDR3 is TGTGCCAGCAGCTTAGGGGCGGATGCGCAGTTCTTT. Translating gives CASSLGADAQFF.

This clonotype appeared once. At one end the junction does not follow the germline gene, possibly because of a read error. The chain recombines TRBV7-9 with TRBJ2-7, with D perhaps TRBD1 or TRBD2 (6 bases each). CDR1 SEHNR and CDR2 FQNEAQ come from the germline V gene (reference sequence). The CDR3 totals 14 residues. DNA of the CDR3: TGTGCCAGCAGCCCTCAGTCCGGGGGCGCGAATTCACCCTTC. Translated, it gives CASSPQSGGANSPF. Combining the CDR3 with reference TRBV7-9 and TRBJ2-7 gives the whole variable domain DTGVSQNPRHKITKRGQNVTFRCDPISEHNRLYWYRQTLGQGPEFLTYFQNEAQLEKSRLLSDRFSAERPKGSFSTLEIQRTEQGDSAMYLCASSPQSGGANSPFGPGTRLTVT.

For this clonotype: In this CDR3 the conserved last residue, phenylalanine or tryptophan, is missing, so a read error is likely. The DNA is left out, because the CDR3 cannot be placed on it with certainty; the CDR3 is given as TCRdb lists it. This chain connects TRBV7-3 to TRBJ1-1; TRBD1, the table's D call, was not compared with the DNA. The CDR3 is made up of 13 amino acids, end residues included. Germline V gene lookup returns CDR1 SGHTA and CDR2 FQGTGA. CDR3 residues: CASSLNPGQVMKC.

The CDR3 sequence: CASSQSPLGGTDTQYF. Written as DNA, the CDR3 is TGTGCCAGCAGCCAGTCCCCGTTAGGTGGCACAGATACGCAGTATTTT. V and J are TRBV7-9 and TRBJ2-3; no definite D call. The V gene's germline CDR1 is SEHNR and CDR2 FQNEAQ (reference sequence). The CDR3 extends over 16 amino acids. Deletions cut 5 bases from V and 1 base from J, with 16 bases between.

Points on this clonotype: No conserved phenylalanine or tryptophan ends this CDR3, so it is likely a read error. The DNA is left out, because the CDR3 cannot be placed on it with certainty; the CDR3 is given as TCRdb lists it. V usage is TRBV7-3 and J usage is TRBJ1-1; the table's D call, TRBD1, was not checked against the DNA. Germline CDR1 SGHTA, CDR2 FQGTGA. Termini included, the CDR3 measures 13 amino acids. The CDR3 protein is CASSLTGTVPPGE.

For this clonotype: The junction does not match germline at one end; this may be a read error. The chain couples TRBV29-1 to TRBJ2-7; possibly TRBD1 or TRBD2 for D (5 bases each). The CDR3 contains 15 residues. CDR1 is SQVTM and CDR2 is ANQGSEA in the germline V gene. DNA of the CDR3: TGCAGCGCTAGGGGACGCGTGGGCGGATACTACGAGCTGTACTTC. Protein product: CSARGRVGGYYELYF.

This clonotype occurred many times. The chain uses TRBV19 and TRBJ2-2, with D possibly matching TRBD2 (5 bases). Trimming took 6 bases from V and 5 from J, leaving 16 bases between them. CDR3 size: 15 residues. From germline, CDR1 is LNHDA and CDR2 SQIVND (reference sequence). CDR3 loop: CASSIREPGTGELFF. The CDR3 DNA is TGTGCCAGTAGCATAAGGGAACCGGGGACCGGGGAGCTGTTTTTT.

This clonotype was seen only a few times. The chain combines TRBV10-3 with TRBJ1-3, with 7 nucleotides matching TRBD1. V gave up 6 bases and J gave up 8 bases; unmatched junction bases: 10. Germline loops: CDR1 ENHRY, CDR2 SYGVKD. This CDR3 contains 14 residues. This CDR3 is CAISDSNTGDTIYF. The DNA for the CDR3 is TGTGCCATCAGCGACAGCAACACAGGGGACACCATATATTTT.

A note on this clonotype: One end of the junction fails to match germline, which may point to a read error. V gene TRBV20-1 combines with J gene TRBJ1-1, with D uncertain. CDR1 and CDR2 (germline): DFQATT, SNEGSKA (reference sequence). This CDR3 has 11 amino acids. CDR3 sequence (DNA): TGCAGTGCTAGAGAGAACGTAGTCGCCACTTTT. Amino acid sequence: CSARENVVATF.

The rearrangement uses TRBV20-1 and TRBJ2-3, with D perhaps matching TRBD2 (6 bases). Trimming cost V 1 base and J 13 bases, with 15 bases left between them. Germline assignment: CDR1 DFQATT and CDR2 SNEGSKA (reference sequence). The CDR3 loop spans 12 amino acids. The CDR3 here is CSARGLGVQEYF. CDR3 in DNA: TGCAGTGCTAGAGGACTAGGGGTTCAAGAGTATTTT.

The chain links TRBV6-5 to TRBJ1-4, with D hard to call. V shed 5 bases and J shed 8 bases, with 9 bases lying between them. The CDR3 is made up of 12 amino acids. CDR1 is MNHEY, CDR2 SVGAGI, per germline. CDR3 residues: CASSNTREKLFF. For the CDR3, the DNA is TGTGCCAGCAGTAACACGCGGGAAAAACTGTTTTTT.

In DNA form, the CDR3 reads TGTGCCAGCAGTTCAACAGGAGGTGCTAGCGGCTACACCTTC. Its translation is CASSSTGGASGYTF. The rearrangement uses TRBV6-5 and TRBJ1-2, with D possibly TRBD1 on 5 matching bases. This CDR3 is 14 amino acids long. Germline values: CDR1 MNHEY, CDR2 SVGAGI. V was trimmed by 4 bases and J by 8 bases, leaving 17 bases between them.

This chain uses TRBV19 with TRBJ1-6; D might be TRBD1 (6 bases). Germline CDR1 and CDR2: LNHDA and SQIVND (reference sequence). The CDR3 is 14 residues long. Trimming took 3 bases from V and 10 from J, leaving 13 bases between them. The CDR3 spells CASSIGDIDSPLHF. CDR3 in DNA: TGTGCCAGTAGTATCGGGGACATAGACTCACCCCTCCACTTT.

Concerning this clonotype: The junction departs from the called germline gene at one end, perhaps through a read error. J is TRBJ2-2 and V is TRBV2; D ambiguous. Per germline, CDR1 SNHLY and CDR2 FYNNEI. The CDR3 spans 13 residues. CDR3 region: CASSEVLTGLLFF. DNA of the CDR3: TGTGCCAGCAGTGAAGTTCTAACCGGGTTGCTCTTCTTT. The full variable domain, completed using reference TRBV2 and TRBJ2-2, is EPEVTQTPSHQVTQMGQEVILRCVPISNHLYFYWYRQILGQKVEFLVSFYNNEISEKSEIFDDQFSVERPDGSNFTLKIRSTKLEDSAMYFCASSEVLTGLLFFGEGSRLTVL.

As regards this clonotype: This is likely a read error, given that the CDR3 carries no conserved phenylalanine or tryptophan at its end. The rearrangement links TRBV7-2 to TRBJ2-7, with D possibly being TRBD1 (6 bases). Germline CDR1 is SGHTA and CDR2 is FQGNSA. V dropped 3 bases and J dropped 10 bases, with 13 bases sitting between them. This CDR3 contains 12 residues. The CDR3 sequence is CASSFSRTEQYI. In nucleotides, the CDR3 is TGTGCCAGCAGCTTCTCCCGGACAGAACAGTACATC.